This record looks at one T cell receptor beta chain sequence and its context. Its antigen is still unknown. J gave up 0 bases and V 0 bases, and 3 bases lay outside the gene matches. Germline V gene lookup returns CDR1 SGHRS and CDR2 YFSETQ. This CDR3 is 16 amino acids long. This specimen comes from a study of cytomegalovirus exposure and HLA in healthy donors. Study-level findings and limits: Some V segments, including TRBV6-2 and TRBV6-3, were excluded as indistinguishable. Other equally common chains were less clonally expanded than HLA-associated TCR beta chains, a later analysis showed. It was in a later analysis that TCR association rates were seen to vary by HLA locus, highest for DRB1 and lowest for HLA-C.

The PCR was carried out with 60 Vbeta primers and 13 Jbeta primers. TCRdb keeps only in-frame clones here, not all; method: immunoSEQ multiplex PCR. This sample has roughly 150,000 clones; about 85% occur once, and the top ten carry 1%. This receptor was identified in a boy aged 2-9 years in good health and CMV-seronegative. Sequencing was performed on PBMCs. This sequence joins TRBV5-1 and TRBJ2-7; 10 bases line up with TRBD2. This chain's CDR3 is CASSLVSSGSSYEQYF. The CDR3 nucleotides read TGCGCCAGCAGCTTGGTCTCTAGCGGGAGCTCCTACGAGCAGTACTTC. Drawing the rest from reference TRBV5-1 and TRBJ2-7, the complete variable domain is KAGVTQTPRYLIKTRGQQVTLSCSPISGHRSVSWYQQTPGQGLQFLFEYFSETQRNKGNFPGRFSGRQFSNSRSEMNVSTLELGDSALYLCASSLVSSGSSYEQYFGPGTRLTVT.